This TCR beta chain was identified in a study of response to subunit inactivated influenza vaccine. TCRdb reanalysed the RT-PCR reads using MiXCR and keeps one entry per CDR3 protein. Of roughly 700,000 distinct CDR3 sequences listed, about a sixth are singletons. Study conclusions and caveats: Each seasonal influenza vaccination recruits few new T cells, the authors suggested.

CDR1 and CDR2 (germline): MNHEY, SVGAGI. The CDR3 has 15 amino acids. V lost 2 bases, J lost 0 bases, and 10 bases lay in between. To note about this clonotype: Its target is not known.

The rearrangement joins TRBV6-5 to TRBJ2-5; D is ambiguous. This TCR came from a man in his fifties or sixties who received an inactivated influenza vaccine. Sequences were derived from PBMCs from blood, sampled 11 to 12 days after vaccination. The CDR3 DNA reads TGTGCCAGCAGTTACGGGTCTACGTACCAAGAGACCCAGTACTTC. Translated: CASSYGSTYQETQYF.